This TCR beta chain is drawn from a study of beta chain features in type 1 diabetes. The study reverse transcribed the entire isolated RNA, so it sequenced expressed TCRB transcripts. Sequenced by immunoSEQ multiplex PCR; TCRdb stores in-frame clones only, minus some. This sample carries around 250,000 clones, approximately 15% of them seen once, and the ten largest clones take 0.015% to 0.02%. V dropped 2 bases and J dropped 5; count of bases not matched to a gene: 8. This CDR3 comprises 15 residues. CDR1 and CDR2 (germline): SEHNR, FQNEAQ (reference sequence). General study results and limits: Patients showed naive, central memory and Treg TCRB repertoires that appeared more similar than those of healthy donors. Shortening that was moderate but significant affected the TCRB CDR3s of Type 1 diabetes patients in all four CD4+ subsets.

Regarding this clone: Its antigen remains unknown.

This receptor was obtained from a young man with type 1 diabetes. The sample was naive CD4+ T cells from blood. The V call is TRBV7-9, the J call TRBJ1-1; 7 bases map to TRBD1. In DNA form, the CDR3 reads TGTGCCAGCAGCTTACTCGAGGGGGCGAGGACTGAAGCTTTCTTT. It yields the protein CASSLLEGARTEAFF.